This passage covers 29 T cell receptor beta chains from one sample sequenced in a study of blood T cell repertoires in COVID-19. Method: immunoSEQ multiplex PCR; TCRdb's copy keeps in-frame clones and lacks some. Of 150,000 to 200,000 clones in the sample, around 90% were seen once. What was sequenced was peripheral blood. All receptors derive from a human donor in a cohort sampled during active COVID-19.

This chain uses TRBV11-2 with TRBJ2-1; D call uncertain. Trimming removed 2 bases at V and 1 base at J, with 6 bases between. The CDR3 runs 14 residues. Germline V gene data show CDR1 as SGHAT and CDR2 as FQNNGV. CDR3 loop: CASSLLASYNEQFF. As DNA, the CDR3 is TGTGCCAGCAGCTTATTGGCTTCCTACAATGAGCAGTTCTTC. Combining the CDR3 with reference TRBV11-2 and TRBJ2-1 gives the whole variable domain EAGVAQSPRYKIIEKRQSVAFWCNPISGHATLYWYQQILGQGPKLLIQFQNNGVVDDSQLPKDRFSAERLKGVDSTLKIQPAKLEDSAVYLCASSLLASYNEQFFGPGTRLTVL.

The chain uses TRBV4-3 and TRBJ2-3, with 9 bases identical to TRBD2. The CDR3 has 16 residues. Germline V gene data show CDR1 as LGHNA and CDR2 as YSLEER. With 0 bases clipped from V and 3 bases from J, the junction kept 4 bases outside the gene matches. The CDR3 DNA reads as TGCGCCAGCAGCCAAGAGGAGCGGGAGGCGACAGATACGCAGTATTTT. Its translation is CASSQEEREATDTQYF.

J is TRBJ2-2 and V is TRBV7-9; D remains ambiguous. This CDR3 is 10 amino acids long. Germline CDR1 and CDR2: SEHNR and FQNEAQ (reference sequence). V lost 10 bases to trimming and J lost 4 bases, with 4 bases between them. This CDR3 reads CATFTGELFF. The DNA of the CDR3 is TGTGCCACCTTCACCGGGGAGCTGTTTTTT.

V and J are TRBV27 and TRBJ1-6; no firm D call. The germline V gene encodes CDR1 MNHEY and CDR2 SMNVEV (reference sequence). This CDR3 comprises 14 residues. The germline V and J ends were trimmed by 2 bases and 9 bases, with 11 bases remaining between them. The chain's CDR3 is CASSLRRGISPLHF. DNA of the CDR3: TGTGCCAGCAGTTTAAGACGCGGTATTTCACCCCTCCACTTT.

Here the CDR3 reads CASSLRFSRGIINQPQHF. The CDR3 DNA reads as TGTGCCAGCAGTTTAAGGTTTAGCAGGGGCATCATCAATCAGCCCCAGCATTTT. The rearrangement joins TRBV27 to TRBJ1-5; weak D call: TRBD1 (6 bases). Germline V gene lookup returns CDR1 MNHEY and CDR2 SMNVEV (reference sequence). The ends were cut back, 2 bases at V and 3 bases at J, with 20 bases in the middle. The CDR3 covers 18 residues.

This chain connects TRBV15 to TRBJ1-3; possibly TRBD1 for D (5 bases). The germline CDR1 and CDR2 sequences are LNHNV and YYDKDF (reference sequence). The CDR3 is made up of 15 amino acids. Trimming removed 5 bases at V and 0 bases at J, with 11 bases between. Written as DNA, the CDR3 is TGTGCCACCAGCGATTATGACAGCTCTGGAAACACCATATATTTT. Its protein is CATSDYDSSGNTIYF.

The CDR3 DNA reads as TGCGCCAGCAGCTTGACAGGGTTCACCTACAATGAGCAGTTCTTC. Residues: CASSLTGFTYNEQFF. The chain couples TRBV5-1 to TRBJ2-1; D is perhaps TRBD1 (6 bases). The CDR3 totals 15 residues. The germline gives CDR1 SGHRS, CDR2 YFSETQ. V was shortened by 1 base and J by 2 bases, with 10 bases between the two germline ends.

This CDR3 is CASSHPLSPRGRAHNEQFF. CDR3 in DNA: TGCGCCAGCAGCCACCCCTTGTCTCCCCGGGGGAGAGCCCACAATGAGCAGTTCTTC. This rearrangement joins TRBV4-1 to TRBJ2-1; TRBD2 is a possible D gene (6 bases). Per germline, CDR1 MGHRA and CDR2 YSYEKL. The CDR3 is made up of 19 amino acids. Trimming took off 3 bases at V and 5 bases at J, with 26 bases between the two ends.

V usage is TRBV6-2 or TRBV6-3 and J usage is TRBJ1-2, with 9 bases aligning to TRBD1. CDR1 and CDR2 (germline): MNHEY, SVGEGT. This CDR3 is 16 amino acids long. Unmatched junction bases numbered 15, after V lost 5 bases and J lost 8 bases. CDR3 DNA: TGTGCCAGCAGTCCCTTCCCGGGACAGGGTAAGGACGGCTACACCTTC. It specifies CASSPFPGQGKDGYTF.

This clone showed up just once. J is TRBJ2-5 and V is TRBV29-1; tentatively, D is TRBD2 (6 bases). The germline V gene has CDR1 SQVTM and CDR2 ANQGSEA. CDR3 length equals 12 residues. Between the trimmed V and J ends, which lost 6 bases and 2 bases, there was a span of 10 bases. The CDR3 region is CSVEGRQETQYF. CDR3 DNA: TGCAGCGTGGAGGGGCGGCAAGAGACCCAGTACTTC.

This chain connects TRBV6-2 or TRBV6-3 to TRBJ1-5; TRBD1 might be the D (6 bases). The germline V gene has CDR1 MNHEY and CDR2 SVGEGT. This CDR3 comprises 14 residues. The V end was cut by 3 bases, the J end by 4 bases, with 10 bases between. The CDR3 spells CASSYTQGNQPQHF. Here the CDR3 DNA reads TGTGCCAGCAGTTATACGCAGGGGAATCAGCCCCAGCATTTT.

In its sample, this clone was seen a few times. The V call is TRBV2, the J call TRBJ1-6, with 7 bases aligning to TRBD1. Trimming cost V 6 bases and J 5 bases; bases outside gene matches: 7. The CDR3 runs to 15 residues. Germline V gene sequence: CDR1 SNHLY, CDR2 FYNNEI. CDR3 in amino acids: CASRATGADNSPLHF. For the CDR3, the DNA is TGTGCCAGCAGGGCCACAGGGGCGGATAATTCACCCCTCCACTTT. The full variable domain, in which reference TRBV2 and TRBJ1-6 provide the parts outside the CDR3, is EPEVTQTPSHQVTQMGQEVILRCVPISNHLYFYWYRQILGQKVEFLVSFYNNEISEKSEIFDDQFSVERPDGSNFTLKIRSTKLEDSAMYFCASRATGADNSPLHFGNGTRLTVT.

This chain uses TRBV6-5 with TRBJ2-5; TRBD1 matches at 7 bases. This CDR3 contains 13 residues. Trimming cost V 8 bases and J 2 bases; bases outside gene matches: 5. Germline assignment: CDR1 MNHEY and CDR2 SVGAGI. The CDR3 is CASAGTDQETQYF. The CDR3 nucleotides are TGTGCCAGCGCCGGGACAGATCAAGAGACCCAGTACTTC.

V is TRBV5-4 and J is TRBJ2-1; 8 positions agree with TRBD2. The CDR3 is 13 residues long. The V and J ends lost 4 bases and 7 bases, in that order; junction bases with no gene match: 4. Germline V gene lookup returns CDR1 SGHNT and CDR2 YYREEE (reference sequence). The CDR3 is CASSPLADNEQFF. The CDR3 DNA is TGTGCCAGCAGCCCACTAGCGGATAATGAGCAGTTCTTC.

The chain uses TRBV3-1 (or the pseudogene TRBV3-2) and TRBJ2-3, with 10 bases lining up with TRBD1. Germline assignment: CDR1 LGHDT and CDR2 YNNKEL (reference sequence). The V segment lost 4 bases and the J segment 4 bases; nucleotides outside the gene matches: 8. CDR3 length: 16 amino acids. CDR3 bases: TGTGCCAGCAGCCGTTACCGGGACAGGGGATCAGATACGCAGTATTTT. Its translation: CASSRYRDRGSDTQYF.

About this clone itself: Other DNA sequences in the same sample also yield this CDR3. The chain joins TRBV5-4 to TRBJ2-5; no definite D call. The CDR3 extends over 12 amino acids. Trimming took 3 bases from V and 2 from J, leaving 5 bases between them. Germline assignment: CDR1 SGHNT and CDR2 YYREEE (reference sequence). CDR3 loop: CASSSLQETQYF. CDR3 DNA: TGTGCCAGCAGCTCCTTACAAGAGACCCAGTACTTC.

This clone was picked up many times. The V gene is TRBV11-2, the J gene TRBJ1-6; D is undetermined. The CDR3 sequence is 15 residues long. Trimming shortened V by 0 bases and J by 4 bases, and 7 bases separated the two germline ends. Germline loops: CDR1 SGHAT, CDR2 FQNNGV. The CDR3 nucleotides read TGTGCCAGCAGCTTAGATGCCAGTTATAATTCACCCCTCCACTTT. This gives the protein CASSLDASYNSPLHF.

This sequence joins TRBV10-3 and TRBJ1-1; TRBD1 aligns across 7 bases. J gave up 0 bases and V 3 bases, and 4 bases lay outside the gene matches. This CDR3 region has 15 residues. Germline V CDR1 and CDR2: ENHRY, SYGVKD. CDR3 residues: CAISDPGQMNTEAFF. The DNA for the CDR3 is TGTGCCATCAGTGACCCGGGACAGATGAACACTGAAGCTTTCTTT.

The chain carries TRBV7-2 and TRBJ2-3; D not certain. The V and J ends lost 5 bases and 7 bases respectively, with 7 bases between them. CDR1 SGHTA and CDR2 FQGNSA come from the germline V gene. The CDR3 runs to 11 residues. The CDR3 is CASSVSYTQYF. The CDR3 DNA is TGTGCCAGCAGCGTGTCGTATACGCAGTATTTT.

V and J are TRBV11-2 and TRBJ2-1; D is undetermined. The CDR3 has 14 amino acids. Germline CDR1 SGHAT, CDR2 FQNNGV. V was pared by 2 bases and J by 2 bases, with 7 bases between. The DNA of the CDR3 is TGTGCCAGCAGCTTATTTACGGCCTACAATGAGCAGTTCTTC. Protein sequence: CASSLFTAYNEQFF. Combining the CDR3 with reference TRBV11-2 and TRBJ2-1 gives the whole variable domain EAGVAQSPRYKIIEKRQSVAFWCNPISGHATLYWYQQILGQGPKLLIQFQNNGVVDDSQLPKDRFSAERLKGVDSTLKIQPAKLEDSAVYLCASSLFTAYNEQFFGPGTRLTVL.

The rearrangement uses TRBV12-3 or TRBV12-4 and TRBJ2-3, with 7 bases lining up with TRBD1. The CDR3 spans 13 residues. V lost 3 bases to trimming and J lost 8 bases; unmatched junction nucleotides: 5. The CDR3 loop reads CASSFPPGGTQYF. CDR3 sequence (DNA): TGTGCCAGCAGTTTTCCCCCAGGGGGTACGCAGTATTTT.

This sequence joins TRBV6-5 and TRBJ1-2; no clear D gene. CDR3 length: 13 residues. With 6 bases removed from V and 2 bases from J, the gap between germline ends came to 10 bases. Per the germline V gene, CDR1 is MNHEY and CDR2 is SVGAGI. CDR3 DNA sequence: TGTGCCAGCAGCGCTCAGGTCAACTATGGCTACACCTTC. Amino acids: CASSAQVNYGYTF.

This clone was seen more than once but under ten times. The rearrangement joins TRBV2 to TRBJ2-5, with a possible D match to TRBD2 (5 bases). This CDR3 is 15 amino acids long. The V gene lost 5 bases and the J gene lost 2 bases, with 15 bases spanning the gap. Germline-derived CDR1 and CDR2 are SNHLY and FYNNEI. The CDR3 DNA is TGTGCCAGCAGTCCCCTAACCCGGGGACAAGAGACCCAGTACTTC. This sequence encodes CASSPLTRGQETQYF.

The chain's CDR3 is CASSKSGEQYF. The CDR3 DNA follows: TGTGCCAGCAGCAAATCGGGGGAGCAGTACTTC. The chain is built from TRBV21-1 and TRBJ2-7; TRBD2 is taken as the D call from the table, unchecked against the DNA. TRBV21-1 is a known pseudogene. This CDR3 is built from 11 residues.

The chain joins TRBV27 to TRBJ2-2, with 13 bases lining up with TRBD2. V was clipped by 6 bases and J by 8 bases; unmatched bases: 9. The length of the CDR3 is 16 residues. Germline CDR1 reads MNHEY; CDR2 reads SMNVEV (reference sequence). The DNA of the CDR3 is TGTGCCAGCAGACCAACTAGCGGGGGGGCTGGTGGGGAGCTGTTTTTT. Amino acid sequence: CASRPTSGGAGGELFF.

The chain employs TRBV30 and TRBJ1-5; D unresolved. Germline values: CDR1 GTSNPN, CDR2 SVGIG (reference sequence). Trimming cost V 2 bases and J 7 bases, with 9 bases left between them. The CDR3 has 12 residues. CDR3 residues: CAWSTGAQPQHF. The CDR3 DNA is TGTGCCTGGAGTACCGGTGCACAGCCCCAGCATTTT.

In this sample, this clone turned up once. V and J are TRBV11-3 and TRBJ2-3; D may be TRBD2 (5 bases). The ends were cut back, 1 base at V and 2 bases at J, with 10 bases in the middle. From germline, CDR1 is SGHNT and CDR2 YENEEA. This CDR3 spans 15 amino acids. The CDR3 DNA reads TGTGCCAGCAGCTTAGGTGGCGGACTCACAGATACGCAGTATTTT. Translated: CASSLGGGLTDTQYF.

V is TRBV30 and J is TRBJ1-5; D is uncertain. The V gene lost 4 bases and the J gene lost 6 bases, with 13 bases spanning the gap. CDR1 and CDR2 from the germline V gene are GTSNPN and SVGIG (reference sequence). The CDR3 contains 13 residues. CDR3 sequence: CAWNRDEGQPQHF. DNA of the CDR3: TGTGCCTGGAATAGAGACGAGGGTCAGCCCCAGCATTTT.

V and J are TRBV18 and TRBJ2-7; 8 bases are shared with TRBD2. V lost 2 bases and J lost 8; bases outside the gene matches: 11. Germline loops: CDR1 KGHSH, CDR2 LQKENI. This CDR3 comprises 15 residues. In nucleotides, the CDR3 is TGTGCCAGCTCACCAGTTTTGGAGCGGGAGATGAAGCAGTACTTC. Its protein is CASSPVLEREMKQYF.